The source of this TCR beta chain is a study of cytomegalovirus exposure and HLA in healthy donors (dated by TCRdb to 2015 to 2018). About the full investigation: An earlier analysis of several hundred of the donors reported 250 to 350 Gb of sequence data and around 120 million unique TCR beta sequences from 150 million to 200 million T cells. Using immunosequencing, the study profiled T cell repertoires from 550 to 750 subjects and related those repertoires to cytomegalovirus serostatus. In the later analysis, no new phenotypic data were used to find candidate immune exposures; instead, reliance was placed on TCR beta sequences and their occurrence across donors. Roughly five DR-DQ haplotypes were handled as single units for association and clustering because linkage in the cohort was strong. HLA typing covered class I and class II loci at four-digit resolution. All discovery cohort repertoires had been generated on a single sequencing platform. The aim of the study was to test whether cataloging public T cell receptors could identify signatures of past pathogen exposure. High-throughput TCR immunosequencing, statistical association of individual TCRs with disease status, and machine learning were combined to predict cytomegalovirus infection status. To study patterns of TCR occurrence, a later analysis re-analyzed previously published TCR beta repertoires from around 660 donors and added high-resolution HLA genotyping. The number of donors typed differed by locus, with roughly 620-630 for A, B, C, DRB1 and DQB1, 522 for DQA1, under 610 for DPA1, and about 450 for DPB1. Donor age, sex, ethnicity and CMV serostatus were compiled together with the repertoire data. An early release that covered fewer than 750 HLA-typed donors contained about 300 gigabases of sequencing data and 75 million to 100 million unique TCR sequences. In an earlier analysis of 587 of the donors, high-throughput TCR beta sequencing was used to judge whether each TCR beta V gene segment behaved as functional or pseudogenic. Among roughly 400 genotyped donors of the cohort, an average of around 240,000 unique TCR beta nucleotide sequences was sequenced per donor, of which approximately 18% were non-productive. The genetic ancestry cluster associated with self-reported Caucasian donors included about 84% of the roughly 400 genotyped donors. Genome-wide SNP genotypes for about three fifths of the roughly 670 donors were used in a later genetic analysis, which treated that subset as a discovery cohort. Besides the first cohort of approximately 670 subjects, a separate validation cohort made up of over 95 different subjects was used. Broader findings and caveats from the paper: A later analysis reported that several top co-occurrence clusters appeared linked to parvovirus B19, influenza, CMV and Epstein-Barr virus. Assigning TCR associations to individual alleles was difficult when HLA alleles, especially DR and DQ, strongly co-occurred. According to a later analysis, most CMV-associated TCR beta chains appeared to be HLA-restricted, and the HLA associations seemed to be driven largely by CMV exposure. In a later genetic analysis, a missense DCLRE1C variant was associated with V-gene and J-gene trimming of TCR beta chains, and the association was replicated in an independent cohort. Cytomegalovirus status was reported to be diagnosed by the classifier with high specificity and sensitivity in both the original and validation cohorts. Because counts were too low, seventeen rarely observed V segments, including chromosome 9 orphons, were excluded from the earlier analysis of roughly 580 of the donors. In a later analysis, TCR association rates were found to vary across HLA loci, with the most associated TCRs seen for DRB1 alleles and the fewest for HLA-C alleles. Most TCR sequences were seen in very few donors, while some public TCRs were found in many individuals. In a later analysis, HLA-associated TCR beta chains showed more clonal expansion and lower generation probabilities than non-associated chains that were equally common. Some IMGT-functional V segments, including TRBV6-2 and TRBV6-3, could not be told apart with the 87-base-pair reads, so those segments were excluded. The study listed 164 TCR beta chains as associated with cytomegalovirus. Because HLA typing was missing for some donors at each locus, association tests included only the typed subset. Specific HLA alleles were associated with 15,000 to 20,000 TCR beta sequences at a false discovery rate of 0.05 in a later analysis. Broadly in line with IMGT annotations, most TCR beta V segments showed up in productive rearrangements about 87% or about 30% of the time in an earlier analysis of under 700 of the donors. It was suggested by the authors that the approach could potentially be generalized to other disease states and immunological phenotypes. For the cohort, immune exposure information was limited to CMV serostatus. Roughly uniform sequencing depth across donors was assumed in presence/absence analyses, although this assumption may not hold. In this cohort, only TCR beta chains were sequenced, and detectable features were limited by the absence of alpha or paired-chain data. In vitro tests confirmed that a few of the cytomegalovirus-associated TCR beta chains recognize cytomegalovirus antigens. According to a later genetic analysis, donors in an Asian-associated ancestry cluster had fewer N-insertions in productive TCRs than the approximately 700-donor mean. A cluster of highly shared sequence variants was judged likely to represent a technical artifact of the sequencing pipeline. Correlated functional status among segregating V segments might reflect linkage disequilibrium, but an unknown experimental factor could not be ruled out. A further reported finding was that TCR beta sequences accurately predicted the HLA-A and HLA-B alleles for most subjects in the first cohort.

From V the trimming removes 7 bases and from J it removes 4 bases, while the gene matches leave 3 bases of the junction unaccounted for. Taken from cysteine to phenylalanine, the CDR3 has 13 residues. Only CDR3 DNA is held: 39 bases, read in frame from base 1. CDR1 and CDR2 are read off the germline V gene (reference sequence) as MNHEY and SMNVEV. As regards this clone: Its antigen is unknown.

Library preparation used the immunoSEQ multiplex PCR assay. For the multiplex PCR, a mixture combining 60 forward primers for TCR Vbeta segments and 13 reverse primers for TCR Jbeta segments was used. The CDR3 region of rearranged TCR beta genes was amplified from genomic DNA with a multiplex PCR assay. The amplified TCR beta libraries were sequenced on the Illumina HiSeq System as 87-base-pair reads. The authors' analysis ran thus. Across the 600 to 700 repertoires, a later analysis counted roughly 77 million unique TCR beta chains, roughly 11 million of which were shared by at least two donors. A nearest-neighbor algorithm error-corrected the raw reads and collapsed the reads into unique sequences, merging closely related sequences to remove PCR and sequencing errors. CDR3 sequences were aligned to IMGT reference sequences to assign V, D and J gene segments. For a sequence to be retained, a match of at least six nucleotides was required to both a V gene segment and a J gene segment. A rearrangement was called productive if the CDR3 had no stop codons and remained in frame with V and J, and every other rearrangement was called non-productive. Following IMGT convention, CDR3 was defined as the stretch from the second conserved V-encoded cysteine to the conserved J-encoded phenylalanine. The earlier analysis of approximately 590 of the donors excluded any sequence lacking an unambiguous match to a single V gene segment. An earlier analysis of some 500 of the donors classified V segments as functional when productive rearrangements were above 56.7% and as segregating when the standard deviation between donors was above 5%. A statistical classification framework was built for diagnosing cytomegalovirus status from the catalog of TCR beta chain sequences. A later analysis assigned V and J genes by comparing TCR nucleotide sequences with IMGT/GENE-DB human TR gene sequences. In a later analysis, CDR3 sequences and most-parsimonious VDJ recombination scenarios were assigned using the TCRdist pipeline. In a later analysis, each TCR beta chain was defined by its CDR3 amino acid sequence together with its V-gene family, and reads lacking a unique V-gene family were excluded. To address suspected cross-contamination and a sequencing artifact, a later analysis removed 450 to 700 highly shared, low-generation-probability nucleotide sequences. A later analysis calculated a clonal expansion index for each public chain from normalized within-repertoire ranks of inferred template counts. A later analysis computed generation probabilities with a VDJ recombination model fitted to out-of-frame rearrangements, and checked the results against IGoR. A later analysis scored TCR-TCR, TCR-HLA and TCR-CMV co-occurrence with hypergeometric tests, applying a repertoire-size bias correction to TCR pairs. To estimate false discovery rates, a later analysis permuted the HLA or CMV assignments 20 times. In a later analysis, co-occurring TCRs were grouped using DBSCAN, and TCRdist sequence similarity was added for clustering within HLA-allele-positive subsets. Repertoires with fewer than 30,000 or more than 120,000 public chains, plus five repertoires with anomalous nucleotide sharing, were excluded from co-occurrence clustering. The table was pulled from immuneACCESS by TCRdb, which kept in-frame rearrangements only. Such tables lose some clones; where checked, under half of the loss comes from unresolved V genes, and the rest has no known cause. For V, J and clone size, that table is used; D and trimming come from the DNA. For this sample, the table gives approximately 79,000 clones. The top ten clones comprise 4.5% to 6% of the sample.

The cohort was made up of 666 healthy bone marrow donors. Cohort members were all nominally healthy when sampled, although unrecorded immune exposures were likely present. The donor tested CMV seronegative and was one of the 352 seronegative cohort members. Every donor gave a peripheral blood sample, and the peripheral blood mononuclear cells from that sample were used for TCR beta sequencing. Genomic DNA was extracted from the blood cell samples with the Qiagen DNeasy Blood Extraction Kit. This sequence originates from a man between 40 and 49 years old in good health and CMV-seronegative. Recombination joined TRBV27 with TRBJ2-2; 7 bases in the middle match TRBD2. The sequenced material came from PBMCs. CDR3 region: CASTGEGTGELFF. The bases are TGTGCCAGCACGGGGGAGGGCACCGGGGAGCTGTTTTTT.